The rows below give T cell receptor beta chains drawn from one sample of a study of blood T cell repertoires in COVID-19. Assay: immunoSEQ multiplex PCR; the TCRdb copy retains only in-frame clones and omits some. The table includes about 400,000 clones, 88% detected once. The sample consisted of PBMCs or T cells enriched from blood (not recorded which). The receptors here all came from a woman aged 40 to 55 with acute COVID-19. The CDR3 runs from the conserved cysteine through the conserved F or W. A D gene is named only where the DNA matches it firmly.

J gene: TRBJ2-2
D gene: NA
CDR3 length: 13
V gene: TRBV5-8
CDR3 protein: CASSLVRAGELFF
CDR3 DNA: TGTGCCAGCAGCTTGGTTCGGGCCGGGGAGCTGTTTTTT

J gene: TRBJ1-4
D gene: TRBD1
CDR3 length: 15
V gene: TRBV9
CDR3 protein: CASSVDRGTGEKLFF
CDR3 DNA: TGTGCCAGCAGCGTAGACAGGGGGACGGGTGAAAAACTGTTTTTT

J gene: TRBJ1-1
D gene: TRBD1
CDR3 length: 13
V gene: TRBV6-5
CDR3 protein: CASIQGVGTEAFF
CDR3 DNA: TGTGCCAGCATTCAGGGGGTTGGTACTGAAGCTTTCTTT

J gene: TRBJ1-1
D gene: NA
CDR3 length: 13
V gene: TRBV18
CDR3 protein: CASSPDGVTEAFF
CDR3 DNA: TGTGCCAGCTCACCCGACGGGGTCACTGAAGCTTTCTTT

J gene: TRBJ2-3
D gene: NA
CDR3 length: 14
V gene: TRBV11-2
CDR3 protein: CASSLDRAADTQYF
CDR3 DNA: TGTGCCAGCAGCTTAGACAGGGCGGCAGATACGCAGTATTTT

J gene: TRBJ1-2
D gene: NA
CDR3 length: 15
V gene: TRBV5-1
CDR3 protein: CASSLEAGDFGGYTF
CDR3 DNA: TGCGCCAGCAGCTTGGAGGCAGGGGATTTCGGAGGCTACACCTTC

J gene: TRBJ1-5
D gene: TRBD1
CDR3 length: 16
V gene: TRBV7-9
CDR3 protein: CASSEGQGGYNQPQHF
CDR3 DNA: TGTGCCAGCAGCGAAGGACAGGGTGGGTACAATCAGCCCCAGCATTTT

J gene: TRBJ1-2
D gene: NA
CDR3 length: 12
V gene: TRBV12-3/TRBV12-4
CDR3 protein: CASSFAGGGYTF
CDR3 DNA: TGTGCCAGCAGTTTCGCGGGGGGTGGCTACACCTTC

J gene: TRBJ2-2
D gene: TRBD1
CDR3 length: 16
V gene: TRBV19
CDR3 protein: CASSRRQGVNTGELFF
CDR3 DNA: TGTGCCAGTAGTAGGAGACAGGGGGTGAACACCGGGGAGCTGTTTTTT

J gene: TRBJ1-3
D gene: NA
CDR3 length: 17
V gene: TRBV7-9
CDR3 protein: CASSTRSGIGSGNTIYF
CDR3 DNA: TGTGCCAGCAGCACCCGATCGGGGATAGGCTCTGGAAACACCATATATTTT

J gene: TRBJ1-5
D gene: TRBD1
CDR3 length: 17
V gene: TRBV19
CDR3 protein: CASSFQGATRFRQPQHF
CDR3 DNA: TGTGCCAGTAGCTTCCAGGGGGCGACTAGATTTCGGCAGCCCCAGCATTTT

J gene: TRBJ1-2
D gene: NA
CDR3 length: 14
V gene: TRBV29-1
CDR3 protein: CSVSRPDLDVGYTF
CDR3 DNA: TGCAGCGTTAGCCGGCCCGACTTGGATGTAGGCTACACCTTC

J gene: TRBJ2-7
D gene: NA
CDR3 length: 12
V gene: TRBV5-6
CDR3 protein: CASSLTDYEQYF
CDR3 DNA: TGTGCCAGCAGCTTAACTGACTACGAGCAGTACTTC

J gene: TRBJ1-5
D gene: NA
CDR3 length: 13
V gene: TRBV5-6
CDR3 protein: CASSSNNAQPQHF
CDR3 DNA: TGTGCCAGCAGTTCAAACAATGCACAGCCCCAGCATTTT

J gene: TRBJ1-2
D gene: TRBD1
CDR3 length: 14
V gene: TRBV11-2
CDR3 protein: CASSPRQGGYGYTF
CDR3 DNA: TGTGCCAGCAGCCCCCGACAGGGGGGCTATGGCTACACCTTC

J gene: TRBJ2-7
D gene: TRBD2
CDR3 length: 14
V gene: TRBV15
CDR3 protein: CATSLAGGHYEQYF
CDR3 DNA: TGTGCCACCAGCTTGGCGGGGGGGCACTACGAGCAGTACTTC

J gene: TRBJ2-3
D gene: NA
CDR3 length: 14
V gene: TRBV2
CDR3 protein: CASRIGPSTDTQYF
CDR3 DNA: TGTGCCAGCAGAATTGGGCCTAGCACAGATACGCAGTATTTT